A selection of T cell receptor beta chains follows, all from one sample in a study of T-cell reconstitution after alpha-beta-depleted transplantation in children. MiXCR, applied by TCRdb to the PCR reads, yields one record per CDR3 protein. The data show about 470,000 distinct CDR3 sequences, approximately 42% seen once. The sample was PBMCs, taken before TCRalphabeta/CD19-depleted stem cell transplant. These receptors were taken from a girl aged 2 to 9 with aplastic anemia, due to receive a stem cell transplant. Both conserved end residues are part of each CDR3. D genes are given only for firm matches. Size tells how often a clone was seen (once, few, many) or the class of an expanded clone, and some rows leave it out.

TRBV30	.	15	.	TRBJ2-1	CAWSVGRDTYNEQFF	TGTGCCTGGAGTGTAGGGCGGGACACCTACAATGAGCAGTTCTTC
TRBV11-1	TRBD2	18	.	TRBJ2-5	CASRSGTSGQQKQETQYF	TGTGCCAGCAGGTCCGGGACTAGCGGTCAGCAGAAACAAGAGACCCAGTACTTC
TRBV2	.	15	.	TRBJ2-5	CASNGKLGPQETQYF	TGTGCCAGCAACGGAAAACTAGGCCCTCAAGAGACCCAGTACTTC
TRBV9	TRBD1	14	.	TRBJ2-5	CASSVAYRGQTQYF	TGTGCCAGCAGCGTAGCTTACAGGGGACAGACCCAGTACTTC
TRBV27	.	14	.	TRBJ1-5	CASSLGQPDQPQHF	TGTGCCAGCAGTTTGGGGCAGCCTGATCAGCCCCAGCATTTT
TRBV6-5	TRBD1	12	.	TRBJ1-2	CASKSQGEGYTF	TGTGCCAGCAAATCACAGGGGGAGGGCTACACCTTC
TRBV20-1	.	15	.	TRBJ2-6	CSAKEGGSGANVLTF	TGCAGTGCTAAGGAGGGCGGGTCTGGGGCCAACGTCCTGACTTTC
TRBV7-9	.	14	.	TRBJ2-5	CASSWALEVETQYF	TGTGCCAGCAGCTGGGCCCTAGAGGTCGAGACCCAGTACTTC
TRBV4-2	.	15	.	TRBJ2-2	CASSQVPGVSGELFF	TGTGCCAGCAGCCAAGTGCCGGGAGTGAGCGGGGAGCTGTTTTTT
TRBV10-2	TRBD2	15	few	TRBJ2-1	CASSTSGRANNEQFF	TGCGCCAGCAGTACTAGCGGGAGGGCCAACAATGAGCAGTTCTTC
TRBV12-3/TRBV12-4	.	11	many	TRBJ2-5	CASGQQETQYF	TGTGCCTCTGGACAGCAAGAGACCCAGTACTTC
TRBV2	TRBD1	15	few	TRBJ1-5	CASSEARGNNQPQHF	TGTGCCAGCAGTGAAGCCAGGGGGAACAATCAGCCCCAGCATTTT
TRBV7-9	.	14	many	TRBJ2-1	CASSLTRIYNEQFF	TGTGCCAGCAGCTTAACTAGGATCTACAATGAGCAGTTCTTC
TRBV7-2	TRBD1	13	.	TRBJ2-7	CASSPTGHSEQYF	TGTGCCAGCAGCCCGACAGGGCATAGCGAGCAGTACTTC
TRBV19	TRBD1	15	.	TRBJ1-1	CASSIFDRADTEAFF	TGTGCCAGTAGTATATTTGACAGGGCGGACACTGAAGCTTTCTTT
TRBV7-9	TRBD1	16	.	TRBJ2-5	CASSPATDRGKETQYF	TGTGCCAGCAGCCCCGCTACGGACAGGGGAAAGGAGACCCAGTACTTC
TRBV9	TRBD1	14	.	TRBJ1-2	CASSPSRGVYGYTF	TGTGCCAGCAGCCCCTCCAGGGGGGTCTATGGCTACACCTTC
TRBV9	.	15	.	TRBJ1-5	CASSVGGQYDQPQHF	TGTGCCAGCAGCGTAGGAGGACAGTATGATCAGCCCCAGCATTTT
TRBV6-1	TRBD2	15	.	TRBJ2-1	CASGGLAGDLDEQFF	TGTGCCAGCGGGGGACTAGCGGGAGATCTAGATGAGCAGTTCTTC
TRBV28	TRBD2	13	.	TRBJ2-7	CASMRGRGHEQYF	TGTGCCAGCATGCGAGGGAGGGGCCACGAGCAGTACTTC
TRBV7-6	TRBD1	16	.	TRBJ2-7	CASSPGQGELTYEQYF	TGTGCCAGCAGCCCTGGACAGGGCGAATTGACCTACGAGCAGTACTTC
TRBV20-1	.	18	few	TRBJ1-4	CSAISLSGTSATNEKLFF	TGCAGTGCTATAAGTCTTTCCGGGACATCTGCAACTAATGAAAAACTGTTTTTT
TRBV3-1	TRBD2	15	few	TRBJ2-1	CASSHLSGGAHEQFF	TGTGCCAGCAGCCATCTTAGCGGGGGGGCTCATGAGCAGTTCTTC
TRBV12-3/TRBV12-4	.	14	.	TRBJ1-5	CASRQAELNQPQHF	TGTGCCAGCAGGCAGGCGGAATTGAATCAGCCCCAGCATTTT
TRBV12-3/TRBV12-4	.	14	many	TRBJ1-6	CASSLPRNNSPLHF	TGTGCCAGCAGTTTACCCCGGAATAATTCACCCCTCCACTTT
TRBV20-1	.	12	.	TRBJ2-3	CSARTQADTQYF	TGCAGTGCTAGAACCCAGGCAGATACGCAGTATTTT
TRBV29-1	TRBD1	14	many	TRBJ1-5	CSVTDRGRDQPQHF	TGCAGCGTTACTGACAGGGGGCGAGATCAGCCCCAGCATTTT
TRBV20-1	.	14	few	TRBJ2-7	CSARERGGAYEQYF	TGCAGTGCTAGAGAAAGGGGGGGGGCCTACGAGCAGTACTTC
TRBV4-3	.	14	.	TRBJ2-2	CASSQVTGSGELFF	TGCGCCAGCAGCCAAGTAACAGGATCCGGGGAGCTGTTTTTT
TRBV11-2	TRBD1	13	few	TRBJ2-1	CAGGTGSSTEQFF	TGTGCAGGGGGGACAGGGAGTAGTACTGAGCAGTTCTTC
TRBV12-3/TRBV12-4	.	10	.	TRBJ1-1	CASSQGGAFF	TGTGCCAGCAGCCAGGGAGGTGCTTTCTTT
TRBV20-1	TRBD2	13	few	TRBJ2-7	CSVGTSALYEQYF	TGCAGTGTTGGGACTAGCGCTCTCTACGAGCAGTACTTC
TRBV6-5	.	11	.	TRBJ1-1	CATVYHALVFF	TGTGCCACCGTATATCACGCGCTAGTTTTCTTT
TRBV5-1	.	12	many	TRBJ2-5	CASSLAQETQYF	TGCGCCAGCAGCTTGGCCCAAGAGACCCAGTACTTC
TRBV20-1	.	13	.	TRBJ2-7	CSARRDRADEQYF	TGCAGTGCTAGGAGAGACAGAGCCGACGAGCAGTACTTC
TRBV12-3/TRBV12-4	TRBD2	15	.	TRBJ2-3	CASSPGTSGSSTQYF	TGTGCCAGCAGTCCCGGGACTAGCGGGAGTAGTACGCAGTATTTT
TRBV19	.	15	.	TRBJ1-3	CASSFSRSSGNTIYF	TGTGCCAGTAGTTTTTCACGTTCCTCTGGAAACACCATATATTTT
TRBV29-1	.	12	many	TRBJ2-7	CSVEDGWDEQYF	TGCAGCGTTGAAGATGGGTGGGACGAGCAGTACTTC
TRBV29-1	.	16	few	TRBJ2-1	CSVAHRREGGSREQFF	TGCAGCGTTGCCCACCGGCGGGAAGGAGGTAGTAGGGAGCAGTTCTTC
TRBV10-3	.	13	few	TRBJ2-7	CAISAAARYEQYF	TGTGCCATCAGTGCAGCGGCCCGGTACGAGCAGTACTTC
TRBV15	TRBD2	13	.	TRBJ2-1	CATGGGAYNEQFF	TGTGCCACCGGCGGGGGGGCCTACAATGAGCAGTTCTTC
TRBV5-1	TRBD2	19	many	TRBJ2-7	CASSLDLTRTSGGTYEQYF	TGCGCCAGCAGCTTGGACCTGACTAGGACTAGCGGGGGGACATACGAGCAGTACTTC
TRBV7-3	.	16	few	TRBJ2-1	CASSPLPGPLYNEQFF	TGTGCCAGCAGCCCCCTGCCAGGACCCCTCTACAATGAGCAGTTCTTC
TRBV15	TRBD2	19	.	TRBJ2-7	CATSRVRGYSGWSSYEQYF	TGTGCCACCAGCAGAGTTCGGGGCTATAGCGGGTGGAGCTCCTACGAGCAGTACTTC
TRBV20-1	.	13	.	TRBJ1-3	CSARVPSGNTIYF	TGCAGTGCTAGGGTTCCCTCTGGAAACACCATATATTTT
TRBV29-1	TRBD1	14	few	TRBJ1-1	CSVEEGQGWGEAFF	TGCAGCGTTGAAGAGGGACAGGGGTGGGGTGAAGCTTTCTTT
TRBV9	TRBD1	15	once	TRBJ2-4	CASSTGTAAKNIQYF	TGTGCCAGCAGCACCGGGACAGCAGCCAAAAACATTCAGTACTTC
TRBV4-1	.	12	few	TRBJ1-5	CASSQALGPQHF	TGCGCCAGCAGCCAAGCCCTGGGGCCCCAGCATTTT
TRBV27	.	15	.	TRBJ2-7	CASSLDAGTHYEQYF	TGTGCCAGCAGTTTGGATGCAGGGACGCACTACGAGCAGTACTTC
TRBV15	TRBD2	15	.	TRBJ2-1	CATSTGLADYNEQFF	TGTGCCACCAGCACTGGACTAGCGGACTACAATGAGCAGTTCTTC
TRBV3-1	TRBD2	15	.	TRBJ2-7	CASSHPSGRAYEQYF	TGTGCCAGCAGCCACCCCAGCGGGAGGGCCTACGAGCAGTACTTC
TRBV7-2	TRBD1	15	.	TRBJ2-1	CASSFPGQAYNEQFF	TGTGCCAGCAGCTTTCCGGGACAGGCCTACAATGAGCAGTTCTTC
TRBV5-6	.	16	few	TRBJ2-7	CASSLPTGTRYGVQYF	TGTGCCAGCAGCTTGCCGACGGGTACGAGGTACGGGGTGCAGTACTTC
TRBV27	.	14	few	TRBJ1-5	CASSLTRGNQPQHF	TGTGCCAGCAGTTTAACGCGTGGCAATCAGCCCCAGCATTTT
TRBV5-5	TRBD1	13	few	TRBJ2-7	CASSFRGPYEQYF	TGTGCCAGCAGCTTCAGGGGGCCCTACGAGCAGTACTTC
TRBV5-1	.	17	.	TRBJ2-3	CASSLADLAVRTDTQYF	TGCGCCAGCAGCTTGGCTGACCTGGCGGTCCGCACAGATACGCAGTATTTT
TRBV20-1	.	14	.	TRBJ2-7	CSASIPRGLYEQYF	TGCAGTGCTAGTATTCCACGGGGGCTCTACGAGCAGTACTTC
TRBV4-1	.	13	.	TRBJ2-3	CASSLKDRDTQYF	TGCGCCAGCAGCCTCAAGGACAGAGATACGCAGTATTTT
TRBV7-2	TRBD2	12	many	TRBJ2-7	CASRGLAEEQYF	TGTGCCAGCAGGGGACTAGCGGAAGAGCAGTACTTC